The clone carrying this T cell receptor beta chain was found a few times. Antigen unknown. The data are from a study of beta chain features in type 1 diabetes. CDR3 size: 14 residues. CDR1 is MNHEY, CDR2 SVGAGI, per germline. Trimming pared 7 bases from V and 7 bases from J, leaving 19 bases between. TCRB transcripts that were expressed got sequenced, as all of the isolated RNA had been reverse transcribed. Samples of naive, central memory and regulatory T cells yielded a mean of about 3.4 million reads. Measured with immunoSEQ multiplex PCR; TCRdb has only the in-frame clones, and not every one. The sample carries around 180,000 clones, approximately 7.9% recorded once. Study-level results: Moderate but significant shortening of TCRB CDR3s was recorded in all four CD4+ subsets from Type 1 diabetes patients.

The origin of this receptor is a man aged 18 to 29 with type 1 diabetes. The chain recombines TRBV6-5 with TRBJ2-5; D call uncertain. Sequencing was performed on central memory CD4+ T cells from blood. The CDR3 region has the DNA TGTGCCAGCACCGATCCTCGGATTGCAGGGACCCAGTACTTC. It translates to CASTDPRIAGTQYF.